This TCR beta chain originates from a study of CD8 T cells in Susac syndrome. Random-hexamer reverse transcription was applied to about 0.5 to 1 ug RNA. TCRdb independently ran MiXCR on the immunoSEQ multiplex PCR reads; one entry per CDR3 protein. The repertoire consists of about 80,000 distinct CDR3 sequences, with 90% to 97% occurring once and the leading ten covering roughly 0.44%. The CDR3 totals 15 residues. The ends were cut back, 4 bases at V and 3 bases at J, with 13 bases in the middle. CDR1 is MGHRA, CDR2 YSYEKL, per germline. The rearrangement links TRBV4-1 to TRBJ2-1, with a possible D match to TRBD1 (6 bases). The sample consisted of CD8+ T cells from PBMCs. The sequence derives from a human donor with Susac syndrome. CDR3 sequence: CASSPNEGDYNEQFF. DNA for the CDR3: TGCGCCAGCAGCCCAAACGAGGGGGACTACAATGAGCAGTTCTTC.